The 15 T cell receptor beta chains below all came from one sample that was sequenced in a study of blood T cell repertoires in COVID-19. Generated by immunoSEQ multiplex PCR, the TCRdb table keeps only in-frame clones and is missing some. Here the sample spans around 280,000 clones, around nine tenths being singletons. Sequenced input: peripheral blood. The source is a man between 65 and 85 years old with acute or convalescent COVID-19.

The V call is TRBV4-3, the J call TRBJ1-5, with 7 bases aligning to TRBD1. The trim removed 4 bases at V and 7 bases at J, leaving 7 bases unmatched. CDR1 LGHNA and CDR2 YSLEER come from the germline V gene. CDR3 length: 14 residues. The CDR3 DNA follows: TGCGCCAGCAGCCCCCAAGGGGGCAGGCAGCCCCAGCATTTT. It translates to CASSPQGGRQPQHF.

V gene TRBV20-1 combines with J gene TRBJ1-2; unclear D gene. V was pared by 3 bases and J by 7 bases, with 9 bases between. The germline gives CDR1 DFQATT, CDR2 SNEGSKA (reference sequence). The CDR3 consists of 11 residues. CDR3 loop: CSASHQAGYTF. As DNA, the CDR3 is TGCAGTGCTAGTCACCAGGCTGGCTACACCTTC.

This rearrangement joins TRBV7-2 to TRBJ2-2; TRBD1 matches 7 bases. With 9 bases clipped from V and 5 bases from J, the junction kept 6 bases outside the gene matches. Germline CDR1 SGHTA, CDR2 FQGNSA. This CDR3 contains 13 residues. The CDR3 nucleotides read TGTGCCAGGGAACAGGGGAGTACCGGGGAGCTGTTTTTT. It codes for CAREQGSTGELFF.

The V and J genes are TRBV4-3 and TRBJ2-2, with 9 bases fitting TRBD1. CDR1 is LGHNA, CDR2 YSLEER, per germline. There are 16 residues in the CDR3. The V segment lost 4 bases and the J segment 4 bases; nucleotides outside the gene matches: 7. The CDR3 here is CASSLQGAAGTGELFF. CDR3 DNA sequence: TGCGCCAGCAGCCTACAGGGGGCAGCTGGCACCGGGGAGCTGTTTTTT.

The rearrangement joins TRBV7-8 to TRBJ2-3; 9 nucleotides line up with TRBD1. Germline CDR1 SGHVS, CDR2 FQNEAQ. This CDR3 has 18 residues. The junction had 12 bases not matched to a gene; V was cut back by 1 base and J by 4 bases. CDR3: CASSLGAGPGQGSDTQYF. The DNA for the CDR3 is TGTGCCAGCAGCTTAGGGGCGGGACCGGGACAGGGATCAGATACGCAGTATTTT.

Regarding this clone: A junction end diverges from the germline sequence, so it may reflect a read error. The rearrangement joins TRBV28 to TRBJ1-2; 10 bases map to TRBD1. CDR1 and CDR2 (germline): MDHEN, SYDVKM. The CDR3 runs to 15 residues. CDR3 sequence reads: CVSSLRQGANYGYTF. The CDR3, as DNA: TGTGTCAGCAGTCTGAGACAGGGGGCGAACTATGGCTACACCTTC.

The chain is built from TRBV11-3 and TRBJ2-5; TRBD2 matches at 13 bases. The CDR3 totals 16 residues. CDR1 and CDR2 (germline): SGHNT, YENEEA. V was pared by 5 bases and J by 5 bases, with 8 bases of the junction left unmatched. DNA for the CDR3: TGTGCCAGCAGCCCTGTCACTAGCGGGGGGGCGGAGACCCAGTACTTC. It codes for CASSPVTSGGAETQYF.

The CDR3 DNA reads as TGCGCCAGCAGCCAACGTAATGAAAAACTGTTTTTT. Protein product: CASSQRNEKLFF. The chain combines TRBV4-3 with TRBJ1-4; the D is unclear. This CDR3 contains 12 residues. Trimming removed 2 bases from V and 4 bases from J, with 2 bases in between. Germline CDR1 LGHNA, CDR2 YSLEER.

CDR3 sequence (DNA): TGTGCCAGCAGTTACTCACGGGAGGTTGGGGAGCAGTTCTTC. It yields the protein CASSYSREVGEQFF. V is TRBV6-2 or TRBV6-3 and J is TRBJ2-1, with 7 bases aligning to TRBD2. The CDR3 is 14 residues long. Per the germline V gene, CDR1 is MNHEY and CDR2 is SVGEGT. V was pared by 0 bases and J by 10 bases, with 6 bases of the junction left unmatched.

CDR3 coding DNA: TGTGCCAGCAGTGAAGCGTGGCAGTATGGCTACACCTTC. It specifies CASSEAWQYGYTF. V and J are TRBV6-1 and TRBJ1-2; D is unclear. V shed 0 bases and J shed 5 bases, with 7 bases lying between them. Germline-derived CDR1 and CDR2 are MNHNS and SASEGT. This CDR3 spans 13 amino acids.

This clone was seen a few times. The chain combines TRBV19 with TRBJ1-1; 7 bases agree with TRBD1. J gave up 0 bases and V 8 bases, and 3 bases lay outside the gene matches. This CDR3 has 13 residues. Germline lookup yields CDR1 LNHDA and CDR2 SQIVND (reference sequence). The CDR3 DNA is TGTGCCAGTGCGACAGGGCTGAACACTGAAGCTTTCTTT. Amino acid sequence: CASATGLNTEAFF.

The V call is TRBV5-4, the J call TRBJ1-2; possibly TRBD1 for D (6 bases). V gave up 1 base and J gave up 3 bases, with 16 bases separating them. This CDR3 contains 16 residues. Looked up from germline, CDR1 is SGHNT and CDR2 is YYREEE (reference sequence). The CDR3 coding sequence is TGTGCCAGCAGCTTGAATCAGAGGGGGTTGGACTATGGCTACACCTTC. Translation: CASSLNQRGLDYGYTF.

J is TRBJ1-2 and V is TRBV20-1; D gene uncertain. Germline V gene lookup returns CDR1 DFQATT and CDR2 SNEGSKA (reference sequence). The CDR3 consists of 11 residues. V was trimmed by 6 bases and J by 7 bases, leaving 12 bases between them. CDR3 sequence reads: CSAWGAVGYTF. CDR3 coding DNA: TGCAGTGCGTGGGGAGCGGTTGGCTACACCTTC.

This clone has just one count. The chain employs TRBV19 and TRBJ1-2; 7 nucleotides align to TRBD1. J lost 6 bases, V lost 4 bases, and 8 bases had no gene match. Germline V CDR1 and CDR2: LNHDA, SQIVND (reference sequence). CDR3 size: 14 residues. CDR3 residues: CASSRGGTEDGYTF. For the CDR3, the DNA is TGTGCCAGTAGTAGGGGCGGGACAGAAGATGGCTACACCTTC.

J is TRBJ2-7 and V is TRBV24-1; 11 positions match TRBD1. CDR1 is KGHDR, CDR2 SFDVKD, per germline. The CDR3 runs 19 residues. Losses at the gene ends were 3 bases for V and 6 bases for J; bases not matched to a gene: 18. The CDR3 DNA follows: TGTGCCACCAGTGATGAAGGTCGACCGGGACAGGGGGAGTTTGGCGAGCAGTACTTC. Translating gives CATSDEGRPGQGEFGEQYF.